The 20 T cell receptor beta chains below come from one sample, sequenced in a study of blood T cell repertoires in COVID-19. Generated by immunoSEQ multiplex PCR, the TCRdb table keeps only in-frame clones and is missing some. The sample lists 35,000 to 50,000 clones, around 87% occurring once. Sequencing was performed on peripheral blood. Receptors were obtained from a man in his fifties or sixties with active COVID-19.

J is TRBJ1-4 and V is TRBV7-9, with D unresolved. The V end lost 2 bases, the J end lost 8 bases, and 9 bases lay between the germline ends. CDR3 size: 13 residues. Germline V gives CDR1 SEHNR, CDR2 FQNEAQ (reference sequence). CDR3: CASSLRDSEKLFF. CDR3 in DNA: TGTGCCAGCAGCTTACGGGATTCGGAAAAACTGTTTTTT.

The CDR3, as DNA: TGTGCCAGCAGCTTAGACAGGGGAAACTATGGCTACACCTTC. Its translation: CASSLDRGNYGYTF. The rearrangement joins TRBV7-2 to TRBJ1-2, with TRBD1 matching over 7 bases. This CDR3 is 14 amino acids long. Germline values: CDR1 SGHTA, CDR2 FQGNSA. V gave up 1 base and J gave up 2 bases; unmatched junction bases: 1.

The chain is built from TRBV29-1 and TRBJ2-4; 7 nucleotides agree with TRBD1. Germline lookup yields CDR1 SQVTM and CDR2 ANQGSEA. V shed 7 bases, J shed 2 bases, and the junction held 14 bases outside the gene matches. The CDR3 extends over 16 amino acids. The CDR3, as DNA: TGCAGCGCCGAAGACGACAGGGCGTCAACCAAAAACATTCAGTACTTC. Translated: CSAEDDRASTKNIQYF.

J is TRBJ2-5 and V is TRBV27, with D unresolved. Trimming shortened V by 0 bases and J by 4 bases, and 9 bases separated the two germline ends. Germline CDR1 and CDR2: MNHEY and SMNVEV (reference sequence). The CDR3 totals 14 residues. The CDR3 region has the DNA TGTGCCAGCAGTTTATCGTCCAATAGAGAGACCCAGTACTTC. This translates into CASSLSSNRETQYF.

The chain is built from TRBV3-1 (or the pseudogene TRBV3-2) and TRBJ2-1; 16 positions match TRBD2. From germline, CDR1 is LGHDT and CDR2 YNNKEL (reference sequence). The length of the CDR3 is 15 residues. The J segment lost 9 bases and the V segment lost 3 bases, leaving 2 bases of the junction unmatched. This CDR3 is CASSQGLAGGSEQFF. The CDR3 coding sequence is TGTGCCAGCAGCCAGGGACTAGCGGGGGGGAGTGAGCAGTTCTTC.

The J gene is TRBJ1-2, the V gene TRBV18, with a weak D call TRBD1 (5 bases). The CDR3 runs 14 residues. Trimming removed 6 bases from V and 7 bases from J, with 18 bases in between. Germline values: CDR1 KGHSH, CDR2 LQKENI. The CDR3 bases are TGTGCCAGCTCCAGGTCCCAAGGGGAGGCTGGCTACACCTTC. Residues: CASSRSQGEAGYTF.

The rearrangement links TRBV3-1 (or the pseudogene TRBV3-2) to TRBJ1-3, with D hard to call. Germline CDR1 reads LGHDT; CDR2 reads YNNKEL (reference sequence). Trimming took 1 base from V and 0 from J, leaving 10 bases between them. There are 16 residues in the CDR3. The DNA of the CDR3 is TGTGCCAGCAGCCAAGGATTCTACAGCTCTGGAAACACCATATATTTT. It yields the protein CASSQGFYSSGNTIYF.

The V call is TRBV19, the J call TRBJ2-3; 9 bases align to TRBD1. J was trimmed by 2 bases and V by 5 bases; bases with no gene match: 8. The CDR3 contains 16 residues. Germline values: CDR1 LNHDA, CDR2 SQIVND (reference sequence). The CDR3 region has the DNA TGTGCCAGTAGTGATCCCGGGACAGGGTCCACAGATACGCAGTATTTT. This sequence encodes CASSDPGTGSTDTQYF.

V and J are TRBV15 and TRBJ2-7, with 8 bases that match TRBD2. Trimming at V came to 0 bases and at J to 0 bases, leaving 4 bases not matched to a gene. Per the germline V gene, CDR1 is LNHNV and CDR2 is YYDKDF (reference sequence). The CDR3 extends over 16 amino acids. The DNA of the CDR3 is TGTGCCACCAGCAGAGAACCAAGCGGGAGCTCCTACGAGCAGTACTTC. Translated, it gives CATSREPSGSSYEQYF.

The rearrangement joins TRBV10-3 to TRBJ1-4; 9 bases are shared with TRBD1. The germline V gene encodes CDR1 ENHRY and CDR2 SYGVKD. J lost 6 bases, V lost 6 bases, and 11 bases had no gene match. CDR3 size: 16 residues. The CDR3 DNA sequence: TGTGCCATCAGCCGACAGGGGGGAAGGATCGATGAAAAACTGTTTTTT. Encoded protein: CAISRQGGRIDEKLFF.

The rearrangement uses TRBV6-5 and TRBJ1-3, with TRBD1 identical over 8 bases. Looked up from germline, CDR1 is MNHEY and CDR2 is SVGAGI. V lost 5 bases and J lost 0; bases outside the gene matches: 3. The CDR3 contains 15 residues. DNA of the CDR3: TGTGCCAGCAGTATGGACAGGGTCTCTGGAAACACCATATATTTT. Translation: CASSMDRVSGNTIYF.

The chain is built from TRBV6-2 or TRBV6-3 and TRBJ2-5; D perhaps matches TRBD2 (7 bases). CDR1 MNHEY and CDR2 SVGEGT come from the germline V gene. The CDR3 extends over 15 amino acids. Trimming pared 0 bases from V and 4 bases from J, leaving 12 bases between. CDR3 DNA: TGTGCCAGCAGTTACTCGACGGGGGGCGCAGAGACCCAGTACTTC. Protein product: CASSYSTGGAETQYF.

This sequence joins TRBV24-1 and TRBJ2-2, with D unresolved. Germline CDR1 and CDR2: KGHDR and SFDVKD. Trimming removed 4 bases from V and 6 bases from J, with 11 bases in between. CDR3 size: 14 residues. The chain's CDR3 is CATSDPSLPGELFF. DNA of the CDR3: TGTGCCACCAGTGACCCTTCCCTTCCCGGGGAGCTGTTTTTT.

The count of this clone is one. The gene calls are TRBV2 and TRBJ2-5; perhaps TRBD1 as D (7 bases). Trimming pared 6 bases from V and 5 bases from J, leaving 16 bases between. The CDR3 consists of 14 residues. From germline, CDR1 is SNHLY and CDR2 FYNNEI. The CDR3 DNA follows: TGTGCCAGCAGAGAGACAGGGAGGCCGGAGACCCAGTACTTC. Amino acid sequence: CASRETGRPETQYF.

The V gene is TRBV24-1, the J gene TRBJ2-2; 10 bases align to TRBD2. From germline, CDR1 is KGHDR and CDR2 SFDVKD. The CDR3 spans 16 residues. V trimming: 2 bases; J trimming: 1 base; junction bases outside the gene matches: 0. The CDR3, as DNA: TGTGCCACCAGTGATTCTAGCGGGGGGAACACCGGGGAGCTGTTTTTT. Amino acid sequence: CATSDSSGGNTGELFF.

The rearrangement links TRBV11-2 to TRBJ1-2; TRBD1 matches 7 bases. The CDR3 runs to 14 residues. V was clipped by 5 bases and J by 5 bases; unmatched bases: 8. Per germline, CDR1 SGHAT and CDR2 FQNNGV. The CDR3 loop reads CASSKQTGNYGYTF. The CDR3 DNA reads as TGTGCCAGCAGCAAACAGACAGGGAATTATGGCTACACCTTC.

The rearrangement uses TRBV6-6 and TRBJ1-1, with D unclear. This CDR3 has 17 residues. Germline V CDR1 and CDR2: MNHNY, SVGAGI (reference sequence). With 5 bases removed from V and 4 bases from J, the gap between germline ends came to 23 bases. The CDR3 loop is CASSPLLTSPWSTEAFF. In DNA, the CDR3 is TGTGCCAGCAGTCCACTCCTCACGAGCCCGTGGAGCACTGAAGCTTTCTTT.

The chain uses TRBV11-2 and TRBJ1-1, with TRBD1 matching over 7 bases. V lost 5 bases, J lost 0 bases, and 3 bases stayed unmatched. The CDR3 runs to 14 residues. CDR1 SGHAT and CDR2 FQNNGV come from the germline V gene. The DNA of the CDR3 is TGTGCCAGCAGCGACAGGGCCCTGAACACTGAAGCTTTCTTT. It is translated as CASSDRALNTEAFF.

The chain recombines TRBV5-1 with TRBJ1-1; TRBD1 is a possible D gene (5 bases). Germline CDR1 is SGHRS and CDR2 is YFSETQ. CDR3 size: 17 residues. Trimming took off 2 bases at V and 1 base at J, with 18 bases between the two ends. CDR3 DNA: TGCGCCAGCAGCTTTGGAGACAGACTAGGAGCGAACACTGAAGCTTTCTTT. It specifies CASSFGDRLGANTEAFF.

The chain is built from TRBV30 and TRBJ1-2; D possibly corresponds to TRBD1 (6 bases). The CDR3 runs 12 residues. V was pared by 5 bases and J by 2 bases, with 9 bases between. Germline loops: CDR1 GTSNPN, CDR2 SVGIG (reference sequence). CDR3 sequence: CAWGQSNYGYTF. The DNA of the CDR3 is TGTGCCTGGGGACAGTCAAACTATGGCTACACCTTC.